Given below is one TCR beta chain in context. PCR primers comprised 60 Vbeta and 13 Jbeta primers. TCRdb keeps only in-frame clones here, not all; method: immunoSEQ multiplex PCR. Counted here are some 140,000 clones, over 60% occurring once; the ten biggest clones make up roughly 1.2%. This sample is drawn from a study of cytomegalovirus exposure and HLA in healthy donors. This CDR3 is built from 16 residues. The V and J ends lost 0 bases and 5 bases, in that order; junction bases with no gene match: 7. Germline V lookup: CDR1 ENHRY, CDR2 SYGVKD. J is TRBJ2-3 and V is TRBV10-3; 8 positions agree with TRBD2. Sequenced input: PBMCs. The receptor was derived from a male donor in good health and CMV-seropositive. The chain's CDR3 is CAISESNSGAGDTQYF. CDR3 sequence (DNA): TGTGCCATCAGTGAGTCGAATAGCGGGGCTGGAGATACGCAGTATTTT.